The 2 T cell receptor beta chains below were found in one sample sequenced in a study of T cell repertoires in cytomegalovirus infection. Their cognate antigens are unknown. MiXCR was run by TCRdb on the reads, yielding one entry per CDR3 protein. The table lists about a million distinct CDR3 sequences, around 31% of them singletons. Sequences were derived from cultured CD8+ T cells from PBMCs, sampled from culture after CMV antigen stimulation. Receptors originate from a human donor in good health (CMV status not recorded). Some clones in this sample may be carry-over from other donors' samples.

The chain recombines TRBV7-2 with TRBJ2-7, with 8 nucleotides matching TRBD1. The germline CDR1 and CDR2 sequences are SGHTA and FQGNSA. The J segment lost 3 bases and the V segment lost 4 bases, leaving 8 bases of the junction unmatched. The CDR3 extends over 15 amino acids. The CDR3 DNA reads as TGTGCCAGCAGCTCGGGACAGGCACGAAGCTACGAGCAGTACTTC. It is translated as CASSSGQARSYEQYF.

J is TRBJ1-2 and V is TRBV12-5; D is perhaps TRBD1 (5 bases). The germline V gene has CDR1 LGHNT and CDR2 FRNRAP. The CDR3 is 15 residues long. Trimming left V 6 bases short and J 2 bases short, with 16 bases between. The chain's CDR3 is CASGPTSDINYGYTF. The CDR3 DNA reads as TGTGCTAGTGGCCCGACTTCGGACATAAACTATGGCTACACCTTC.